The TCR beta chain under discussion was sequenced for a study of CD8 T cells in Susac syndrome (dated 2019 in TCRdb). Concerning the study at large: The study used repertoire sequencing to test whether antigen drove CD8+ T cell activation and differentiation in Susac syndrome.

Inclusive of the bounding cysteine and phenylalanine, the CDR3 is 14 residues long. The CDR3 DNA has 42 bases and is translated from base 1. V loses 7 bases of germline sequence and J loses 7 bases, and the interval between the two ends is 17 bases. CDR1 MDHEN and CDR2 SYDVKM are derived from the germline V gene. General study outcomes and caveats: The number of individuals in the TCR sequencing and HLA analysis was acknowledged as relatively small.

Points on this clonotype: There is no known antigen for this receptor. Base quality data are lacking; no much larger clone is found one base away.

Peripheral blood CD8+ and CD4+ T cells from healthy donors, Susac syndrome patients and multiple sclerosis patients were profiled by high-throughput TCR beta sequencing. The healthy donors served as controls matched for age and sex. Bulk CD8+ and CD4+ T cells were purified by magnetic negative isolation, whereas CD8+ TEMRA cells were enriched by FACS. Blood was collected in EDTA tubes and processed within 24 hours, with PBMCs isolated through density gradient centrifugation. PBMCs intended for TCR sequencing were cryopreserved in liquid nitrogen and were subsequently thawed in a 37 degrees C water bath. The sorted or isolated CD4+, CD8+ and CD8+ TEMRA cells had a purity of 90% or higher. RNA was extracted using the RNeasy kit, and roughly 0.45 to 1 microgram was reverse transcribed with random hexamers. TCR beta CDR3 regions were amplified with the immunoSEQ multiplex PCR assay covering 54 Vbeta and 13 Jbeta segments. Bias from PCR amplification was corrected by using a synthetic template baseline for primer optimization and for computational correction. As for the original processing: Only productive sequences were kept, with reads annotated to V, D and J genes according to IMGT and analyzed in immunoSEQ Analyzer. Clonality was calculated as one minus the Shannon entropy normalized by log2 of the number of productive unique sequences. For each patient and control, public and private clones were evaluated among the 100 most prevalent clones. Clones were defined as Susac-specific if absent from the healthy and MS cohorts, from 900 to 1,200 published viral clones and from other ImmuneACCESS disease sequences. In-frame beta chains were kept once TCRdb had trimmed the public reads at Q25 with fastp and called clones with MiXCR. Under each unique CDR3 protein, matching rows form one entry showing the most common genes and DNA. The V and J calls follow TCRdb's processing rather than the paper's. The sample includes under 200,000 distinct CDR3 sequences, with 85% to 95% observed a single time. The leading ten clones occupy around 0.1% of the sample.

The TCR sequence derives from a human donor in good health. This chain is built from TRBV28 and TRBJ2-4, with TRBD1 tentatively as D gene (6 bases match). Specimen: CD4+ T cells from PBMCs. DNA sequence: TGTGCCAGCACTTCGGCAGGGGTTACGAACATTCAGTACTTC. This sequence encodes CASTSAGVTNIQYF. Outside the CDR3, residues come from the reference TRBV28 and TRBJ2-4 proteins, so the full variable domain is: DVKVTQSSRYLVKRTGEKVFLECVQDMDHENMFWYRQDPGLGLRLIYFSYDVKMKEKGDIPEGYSVSREKKERFSLILESASTNQTSMYLCASTSAGVTNIQYFGAGTRLSVL.